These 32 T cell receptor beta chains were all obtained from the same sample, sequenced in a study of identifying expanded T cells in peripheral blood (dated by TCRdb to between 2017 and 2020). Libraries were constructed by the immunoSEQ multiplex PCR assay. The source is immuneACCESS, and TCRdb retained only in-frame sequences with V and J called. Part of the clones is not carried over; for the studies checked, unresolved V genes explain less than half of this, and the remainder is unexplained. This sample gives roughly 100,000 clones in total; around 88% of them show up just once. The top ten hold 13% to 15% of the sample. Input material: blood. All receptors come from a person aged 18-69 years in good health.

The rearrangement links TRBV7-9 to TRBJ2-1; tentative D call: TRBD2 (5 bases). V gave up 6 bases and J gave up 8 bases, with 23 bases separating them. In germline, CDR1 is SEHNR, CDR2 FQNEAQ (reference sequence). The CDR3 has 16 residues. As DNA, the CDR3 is TGTGCCAGCAGTCGGCGGGTCGACATCTATGGGGATGAGCAGTTCTTC. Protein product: CASSRRVDIYGDEQFF.

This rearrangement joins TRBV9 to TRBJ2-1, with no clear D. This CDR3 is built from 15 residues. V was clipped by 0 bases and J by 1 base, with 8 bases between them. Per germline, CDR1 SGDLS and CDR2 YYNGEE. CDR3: CASSVGAESYNEQFF. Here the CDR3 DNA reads TGTGCCAGCAGCGTAGGGGCAGAGTCCTACAATGAGCAGTTCTTC.

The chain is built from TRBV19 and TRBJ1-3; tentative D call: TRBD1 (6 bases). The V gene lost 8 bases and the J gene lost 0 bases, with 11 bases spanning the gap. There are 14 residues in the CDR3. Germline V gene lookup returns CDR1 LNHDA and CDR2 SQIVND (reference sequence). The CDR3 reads CASWDMSSGNTIYF. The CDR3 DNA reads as TGTGCCAGTTGGGACATGAGCTCTGGAAACACCATATATTTT.

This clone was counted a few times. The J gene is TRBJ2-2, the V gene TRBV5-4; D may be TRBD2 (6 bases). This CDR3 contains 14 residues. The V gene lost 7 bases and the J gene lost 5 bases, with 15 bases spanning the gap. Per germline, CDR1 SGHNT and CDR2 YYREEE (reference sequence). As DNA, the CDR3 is TGTGCCAGCCGCAGGGACTTGGCGACCGGGGAGCTGTTTTTT. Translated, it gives CASRRDLATGELFF. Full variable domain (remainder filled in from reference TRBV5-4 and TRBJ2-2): ETGVTQSPTHLIKTRGQQVTLRCSSQSGHNTVSWYQQALGQGPQFIFQYYREEENGRGNFPPRFSGLQFPNYSSELNVNALELDDSALYLCASRRDLATGELFFGEGSRLTVL.

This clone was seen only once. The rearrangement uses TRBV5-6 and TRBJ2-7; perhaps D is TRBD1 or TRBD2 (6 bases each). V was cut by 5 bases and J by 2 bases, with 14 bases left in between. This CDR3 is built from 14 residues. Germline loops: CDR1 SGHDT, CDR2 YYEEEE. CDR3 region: CASRASRGAYEQYF. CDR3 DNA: TGTGCCAGCAGGGCCAGTAGGGGGGCCTACGAGCAGTACTTC.

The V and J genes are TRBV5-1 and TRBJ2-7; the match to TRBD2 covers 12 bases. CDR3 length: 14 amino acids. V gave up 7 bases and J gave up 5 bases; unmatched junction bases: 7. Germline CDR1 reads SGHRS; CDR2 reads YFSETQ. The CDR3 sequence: CASCLAGGENEQYF. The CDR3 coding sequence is TGCGCCAGCTGCCTAGCGGGAGGGGAAAACGAGCAGTACTTC. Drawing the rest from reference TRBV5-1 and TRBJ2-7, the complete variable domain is KAGVTQTPRYLIKTRGQQVTLSCSPISGHRSVSWYQQTPGQGLQFLFEYFSETQRNKGNFPGRFSGRQFSNSRSEMNVSTLELGDSALYLCASCLAGGENEQYFGPGTRLTVT.

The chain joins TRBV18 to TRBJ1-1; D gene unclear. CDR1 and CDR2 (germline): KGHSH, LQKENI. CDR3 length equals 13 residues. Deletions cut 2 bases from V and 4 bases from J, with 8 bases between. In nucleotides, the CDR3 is TGTGCCAGCTCACCAACGGCGGGCACTGAAGCTTTCTTT. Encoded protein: CASSPTAGTEAFF.

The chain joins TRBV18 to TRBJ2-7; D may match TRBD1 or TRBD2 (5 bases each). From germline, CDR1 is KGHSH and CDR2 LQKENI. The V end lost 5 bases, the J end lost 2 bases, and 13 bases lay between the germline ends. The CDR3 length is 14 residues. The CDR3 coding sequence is TGTGCCAGCTCAAACCCGGGACCCACCTACGAGCAGTACTTC. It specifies CASSNPGPTYEQYF.

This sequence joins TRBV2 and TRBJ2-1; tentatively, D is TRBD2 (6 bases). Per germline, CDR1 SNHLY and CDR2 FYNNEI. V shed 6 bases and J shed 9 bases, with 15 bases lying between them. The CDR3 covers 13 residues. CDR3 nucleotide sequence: TGTGCCAGCAGGAGGGAAGGAGGGAGTGAGCAGTTCTTC. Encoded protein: CASRREGGSEQFF.

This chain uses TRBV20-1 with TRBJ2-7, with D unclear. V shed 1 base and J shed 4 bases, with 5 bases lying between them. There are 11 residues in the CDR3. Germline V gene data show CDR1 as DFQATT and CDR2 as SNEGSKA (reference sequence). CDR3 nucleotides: TGCAGTGCTAGAGCCCTTTACGAGCAGTACTTC. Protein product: CSARALYEQYF.

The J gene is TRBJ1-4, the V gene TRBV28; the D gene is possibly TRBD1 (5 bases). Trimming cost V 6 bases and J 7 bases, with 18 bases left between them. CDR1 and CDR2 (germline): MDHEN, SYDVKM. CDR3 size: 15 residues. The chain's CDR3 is CASSRGTFLLEKLFF. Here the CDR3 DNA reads TGTGCCAGCAGCCGCGGGACTTTTCTACTTGAAAAACTGTTTTTT.

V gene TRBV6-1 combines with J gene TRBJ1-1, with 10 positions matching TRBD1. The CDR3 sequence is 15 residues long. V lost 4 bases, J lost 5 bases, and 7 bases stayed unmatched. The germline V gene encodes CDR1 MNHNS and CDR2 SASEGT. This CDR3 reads CASSGQGAFNTEAFF. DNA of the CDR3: TGTGCCAGCAGTGGACAGGGGGCCTTTAATACTGAAGCTTTCTTT.

This chain's CDR3 is CASSLALGSGYEQYF. CDR3 coding DNA: TGCGCCAGCAGCTTGGCGCTGGGTTCGGGCTACGAGCAGTACTTC. This chain links TRBV5-1 with TRBJ2-7, with D hard to call. The CDR3 spans 15 residues. The germline V gene encodes CDR1 SGHRS and CDR2 YFSETQ. The ends were cut back, 0 bases at V and 3 bases at J, with 13 bases in the middle.

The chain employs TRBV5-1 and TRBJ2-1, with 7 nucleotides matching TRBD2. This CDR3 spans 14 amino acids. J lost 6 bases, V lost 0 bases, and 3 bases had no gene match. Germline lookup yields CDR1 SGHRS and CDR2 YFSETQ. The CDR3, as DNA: TGCGCCAGCAGCTTGGGACTAGCCTCCAATGAGCAGTTCTTC. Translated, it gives CASSLGLASNEQFF.

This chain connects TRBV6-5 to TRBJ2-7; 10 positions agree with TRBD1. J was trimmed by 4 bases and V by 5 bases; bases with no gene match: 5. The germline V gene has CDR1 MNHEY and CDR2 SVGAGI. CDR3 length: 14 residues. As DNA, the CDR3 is TGTGCCAGCAGTGAGACAGGGGGCGCTTACGAGCAGTACTTC. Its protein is CASSETGGAYEQYF.

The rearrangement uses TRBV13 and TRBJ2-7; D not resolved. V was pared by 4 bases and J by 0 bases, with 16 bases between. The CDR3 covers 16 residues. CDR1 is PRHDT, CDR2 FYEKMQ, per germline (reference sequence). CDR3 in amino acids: CASSSSGQESSYEQYF. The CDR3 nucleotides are TGTGCCAGCAGCTCATCCGGGCAGGAGAGCTCCTACGAGCAGTACTTC.

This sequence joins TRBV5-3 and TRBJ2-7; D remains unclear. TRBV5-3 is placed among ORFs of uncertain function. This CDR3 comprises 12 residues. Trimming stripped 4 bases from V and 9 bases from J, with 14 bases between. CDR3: CARSPTLWPQYF. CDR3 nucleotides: TGTGCCAGAAGCCCAACCCTGTGGCCGCAGTACTTC.

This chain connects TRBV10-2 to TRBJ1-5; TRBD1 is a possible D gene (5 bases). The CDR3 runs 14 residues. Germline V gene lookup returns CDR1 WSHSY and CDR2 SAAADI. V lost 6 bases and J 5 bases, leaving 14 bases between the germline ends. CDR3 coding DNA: TGCGCCAGCAGGGGACCCCAACTCGATCAGCCCCAGCATTTT. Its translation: CASRGPQLDQPQHF.

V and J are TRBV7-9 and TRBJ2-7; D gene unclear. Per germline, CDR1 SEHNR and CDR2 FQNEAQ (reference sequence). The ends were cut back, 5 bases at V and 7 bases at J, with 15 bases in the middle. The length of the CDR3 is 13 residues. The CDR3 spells CASSLSTSQEQYF. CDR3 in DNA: TGTGCCAGCAGCCTCTCGACGAGTCAGGAGCAGTACTTC.

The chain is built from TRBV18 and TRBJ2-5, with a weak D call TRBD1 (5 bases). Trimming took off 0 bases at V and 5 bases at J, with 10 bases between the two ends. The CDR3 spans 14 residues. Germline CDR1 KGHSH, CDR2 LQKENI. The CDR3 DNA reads TGTGCCAGCTCACCACCGGACAAGAGGGAGACCCAGTACTTC. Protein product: CASSPPDKRETQYF.

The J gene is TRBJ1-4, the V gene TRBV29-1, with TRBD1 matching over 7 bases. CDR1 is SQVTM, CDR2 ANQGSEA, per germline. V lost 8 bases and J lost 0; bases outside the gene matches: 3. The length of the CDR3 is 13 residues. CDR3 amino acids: CSFTGATNEKLFF. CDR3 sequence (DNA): TGCAGCTTTACAGGGGCAACTAATGAAAAACTGTTTTTT.

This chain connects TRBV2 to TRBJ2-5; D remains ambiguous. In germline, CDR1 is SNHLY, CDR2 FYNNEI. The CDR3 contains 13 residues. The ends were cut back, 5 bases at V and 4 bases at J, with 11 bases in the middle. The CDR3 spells CASSTNRRETQYF. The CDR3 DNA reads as TGTGCCAGCAGTACGAACCGAAGAGAGACCCAGTACTTC.

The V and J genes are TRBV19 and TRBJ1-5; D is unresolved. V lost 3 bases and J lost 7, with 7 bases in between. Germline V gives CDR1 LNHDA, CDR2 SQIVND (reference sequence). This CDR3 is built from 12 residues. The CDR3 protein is CASSIHRQPQHF. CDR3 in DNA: TGTGCCAGTAGTATTCATCGCCAGCCCCAGCATTTT.

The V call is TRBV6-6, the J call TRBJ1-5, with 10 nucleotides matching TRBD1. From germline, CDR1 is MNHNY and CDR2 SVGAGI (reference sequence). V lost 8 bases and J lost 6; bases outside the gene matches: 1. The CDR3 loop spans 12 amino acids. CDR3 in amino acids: CASGQGGQPQHF. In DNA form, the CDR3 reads TGTGCCAGCGGACAGGGGGGTCAGCCCCAGCATTTT.

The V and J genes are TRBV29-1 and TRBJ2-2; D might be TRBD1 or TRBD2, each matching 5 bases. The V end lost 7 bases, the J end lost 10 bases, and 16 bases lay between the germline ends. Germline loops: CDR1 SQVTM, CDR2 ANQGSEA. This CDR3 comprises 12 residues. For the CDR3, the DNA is TGCAGCGCCGGGGCCAGGGCTGAGGAGCTGTTTTTT. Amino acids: CSAGARAEELFF.

The CDR3 nucleotides read TGTGCCAGCAGCTTATATCCTGAAACTGAAGCTTTCTTT. Translating gives CASSLYPETEAFF. The V gene is TRBV7-9, the J gene TRBJ1-1; the D is unclear. Germline V gene sequence: CDR1 SEHNR, CDR2 FQNEAQ (reference sequence). This CDR3 spans 13 amino acids. V lost 2 bases to trimming and J lost 5 bases, with 9 bases between them.

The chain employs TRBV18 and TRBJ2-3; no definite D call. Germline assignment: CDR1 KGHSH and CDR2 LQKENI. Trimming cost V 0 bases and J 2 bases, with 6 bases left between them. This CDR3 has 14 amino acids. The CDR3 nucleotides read TGTGCCAGCTCACCACCGGTTGCCACAGATACGCAGTATTTT. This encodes CASSPPVATDTQYF.

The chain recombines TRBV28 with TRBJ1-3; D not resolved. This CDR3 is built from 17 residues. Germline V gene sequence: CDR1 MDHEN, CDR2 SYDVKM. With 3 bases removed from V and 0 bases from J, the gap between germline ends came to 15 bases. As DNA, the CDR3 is TGTGCCAGCAGTTTTACCCCGGGAGGTCGCTCTGGAAACACCATATATTTT. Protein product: CASSFTPGGRSGNTIYF.

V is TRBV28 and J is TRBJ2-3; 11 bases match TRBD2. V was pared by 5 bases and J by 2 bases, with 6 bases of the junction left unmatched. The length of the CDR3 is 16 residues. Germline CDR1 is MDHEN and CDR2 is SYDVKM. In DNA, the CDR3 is TGTGCCAGCAGTCAACGACTAGCGGGAAACACAGATACGCAGTATTTT. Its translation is CASSQRLAGNTDTQYF.

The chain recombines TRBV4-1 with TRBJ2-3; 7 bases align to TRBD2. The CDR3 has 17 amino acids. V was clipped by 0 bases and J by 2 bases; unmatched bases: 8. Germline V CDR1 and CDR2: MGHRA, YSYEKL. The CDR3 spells CASSQERVGGPTDTQYF. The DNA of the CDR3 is TGCGCCAGCAGCCAAGAAAGGGTGGGAGGGCCCACAGATACGCAGTATTTT.

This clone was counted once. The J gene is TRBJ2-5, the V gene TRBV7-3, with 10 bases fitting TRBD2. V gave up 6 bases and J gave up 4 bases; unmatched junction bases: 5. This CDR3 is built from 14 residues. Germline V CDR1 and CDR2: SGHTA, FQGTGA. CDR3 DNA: TGTGCCAGCAGTTGGGTAGCGGGAGGAGAGACCCAGTACTTC. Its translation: CASSWVAGGETQYF. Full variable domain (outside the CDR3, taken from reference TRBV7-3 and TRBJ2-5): GAGVSQTPSNKVTEKGKYVELRCDPISGHTALYWYRQSLGQGPEFLIYFQGTGAADDSGLPNDRFFAVRPEGSVSTLKIQRTERGDSAVYLCASSWVAGGETQYFGPGTRLLVL.

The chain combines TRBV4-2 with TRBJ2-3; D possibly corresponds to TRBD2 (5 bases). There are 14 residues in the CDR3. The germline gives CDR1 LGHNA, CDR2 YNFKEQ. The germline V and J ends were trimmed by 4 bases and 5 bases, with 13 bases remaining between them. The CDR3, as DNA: TGTGCCAGCAGCCGCGCCGGACTGCTAGATACGCAGTATTTT. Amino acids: CASSRAGLLDTQYF.